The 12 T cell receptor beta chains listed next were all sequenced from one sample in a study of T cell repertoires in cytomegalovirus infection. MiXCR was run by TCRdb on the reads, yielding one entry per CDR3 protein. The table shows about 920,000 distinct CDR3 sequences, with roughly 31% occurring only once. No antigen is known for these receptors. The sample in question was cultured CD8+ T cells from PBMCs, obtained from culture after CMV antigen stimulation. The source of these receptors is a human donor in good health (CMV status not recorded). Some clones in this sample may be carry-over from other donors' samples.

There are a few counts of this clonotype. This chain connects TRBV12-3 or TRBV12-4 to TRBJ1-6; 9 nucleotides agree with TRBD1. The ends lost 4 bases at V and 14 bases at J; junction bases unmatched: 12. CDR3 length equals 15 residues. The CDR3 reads CASSSSGQGLGSLHF. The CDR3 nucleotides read TGTGCCAGCAGTTCCTCGGGACAGGGTTTAGGGTCCCTCCACTTT.

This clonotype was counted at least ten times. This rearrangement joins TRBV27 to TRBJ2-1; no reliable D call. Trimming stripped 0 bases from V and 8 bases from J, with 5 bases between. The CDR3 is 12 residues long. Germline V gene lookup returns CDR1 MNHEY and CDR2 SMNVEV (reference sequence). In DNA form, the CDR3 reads TGTGCCAGCAGTTTATCGACGGATGAGCAGTTCTTC. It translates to CASSLSTDEQFF.

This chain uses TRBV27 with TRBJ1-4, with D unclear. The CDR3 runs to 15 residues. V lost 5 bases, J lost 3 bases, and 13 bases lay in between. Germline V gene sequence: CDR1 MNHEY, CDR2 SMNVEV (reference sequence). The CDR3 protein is CASSRGGRANEKLFF. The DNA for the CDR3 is TGTGCCAGCAGTCGTGGAGGCAGAGCTAATGAAAAACTGTTTTTT.

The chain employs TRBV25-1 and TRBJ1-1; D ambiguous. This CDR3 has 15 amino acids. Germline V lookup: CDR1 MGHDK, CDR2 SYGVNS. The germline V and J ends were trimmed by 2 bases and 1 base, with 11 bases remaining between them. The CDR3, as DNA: TGTGCCAGCAGTGAAGATTCAGGTTCGAACACTGAAGCTTTCTTT. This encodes CASSEDSGSNTEAFF.

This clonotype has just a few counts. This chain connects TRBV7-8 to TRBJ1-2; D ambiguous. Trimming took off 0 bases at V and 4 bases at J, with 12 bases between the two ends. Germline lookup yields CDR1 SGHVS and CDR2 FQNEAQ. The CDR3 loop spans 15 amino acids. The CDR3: CASSLAPAASYGYTF. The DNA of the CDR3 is TGTGCCAGCAGCTTAGCGCCAGCAGCCTCCTATGGCTACACCTTC.

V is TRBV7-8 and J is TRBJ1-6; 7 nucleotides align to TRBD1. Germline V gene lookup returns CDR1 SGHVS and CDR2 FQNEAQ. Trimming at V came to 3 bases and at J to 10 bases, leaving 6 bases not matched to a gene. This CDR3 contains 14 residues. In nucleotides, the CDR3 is TGTGCCAGCAGCTTCCGACAGGGTGGATCACCCCTCCACTTT. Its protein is CASSFRQGGSPLHF.

In DNA, the CDR3 is TGCGCCAGCAGCTTGGCCGTCCAGAGCAAAAACATTCAGTACTTC. Translating it yields CASSLAVQSKNIQYF. This chain joins TRBV5-1 and TRBJ2-4; D is ambiguous. Germline loops: CDR1 SGHRS, CDR2 YFSETQ. V lost 0 bases and J lost 3, with 10 bases in between. The CDR3 consists of 15 residues.

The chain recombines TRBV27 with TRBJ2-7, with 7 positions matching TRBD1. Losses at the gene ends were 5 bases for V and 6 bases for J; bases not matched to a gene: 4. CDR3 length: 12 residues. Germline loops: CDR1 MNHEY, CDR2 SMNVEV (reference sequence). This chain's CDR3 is CASSPGTAEQYF. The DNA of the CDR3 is TGTGCCAGCAGTCCAGGGACAGCCGAGCAGTACTTC.

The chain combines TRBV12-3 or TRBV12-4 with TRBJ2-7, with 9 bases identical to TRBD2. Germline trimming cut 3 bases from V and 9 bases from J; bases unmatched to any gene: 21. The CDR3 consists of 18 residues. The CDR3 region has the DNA TGTGCCAGCAGTTTCCAGACTAGCGGCCCGCCCTCGAGGTTGTGGCAGTACTTC. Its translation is CASSFQTSGPPSRLWQYF.

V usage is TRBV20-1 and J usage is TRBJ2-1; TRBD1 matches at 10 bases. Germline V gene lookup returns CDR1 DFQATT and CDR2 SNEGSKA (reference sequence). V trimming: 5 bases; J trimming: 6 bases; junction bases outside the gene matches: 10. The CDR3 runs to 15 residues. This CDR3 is CSASPGTGAINEQFF. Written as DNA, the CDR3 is TGCAGTGCTTCCCCCGGGACAGGGGCGATCAATGAGCAGTTCTTC.

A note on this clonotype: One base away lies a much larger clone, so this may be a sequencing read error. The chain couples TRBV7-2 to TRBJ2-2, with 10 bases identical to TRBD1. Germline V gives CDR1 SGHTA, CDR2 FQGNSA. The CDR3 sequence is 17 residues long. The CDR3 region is CVSSQPDRGRRTGELFF. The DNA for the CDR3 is TGTGTCAGCAGCCAACCCGACAGGGGGCGGAGGACCGGGGAGCTGTTTTTT.

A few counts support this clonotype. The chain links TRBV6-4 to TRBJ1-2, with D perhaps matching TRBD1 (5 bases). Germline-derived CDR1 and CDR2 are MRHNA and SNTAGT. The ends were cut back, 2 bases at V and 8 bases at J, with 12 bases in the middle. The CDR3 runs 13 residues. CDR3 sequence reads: CASSDGWGGGYTF. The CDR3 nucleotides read TGTGCCAGCAGTGACGGTTGGGGCGGAGGCTACACCTTC.